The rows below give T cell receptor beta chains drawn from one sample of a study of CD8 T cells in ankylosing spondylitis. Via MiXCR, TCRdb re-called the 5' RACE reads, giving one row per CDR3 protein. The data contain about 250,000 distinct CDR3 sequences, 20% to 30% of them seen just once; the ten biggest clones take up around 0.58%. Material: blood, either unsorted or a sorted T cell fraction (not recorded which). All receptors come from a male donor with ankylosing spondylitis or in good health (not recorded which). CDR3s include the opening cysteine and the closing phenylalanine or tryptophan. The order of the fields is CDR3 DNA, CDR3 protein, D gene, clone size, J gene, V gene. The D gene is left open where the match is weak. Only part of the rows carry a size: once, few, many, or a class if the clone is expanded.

CDR3nt: TGCAGTGCTGTGAGGGGGGATCAGCCCCAGCATTTT
CDR3aa: CSAVRGDQPQHF
d_gene: .
abundance: many
j_gene: TRBJ1-5
v_gene: TRBV20-1

CDR3nt: TGCAGTGCTAGAGATGGTGCAGGGGGTGTCGATACGCAGTATTTT
CDR3aa: CSARDGAGGVDTQYF
d_gene: TRBD1
abundance: .
j_gene: TRBJ2-3
v_gene: TRBV20-1

CDR3nt: TGCAGCGTTCTCAAACTAGCGGGGAACTCCTACGAGCAGTACTTC
CDR3aa: CSVLKLAGNSYEQYF
d_gene: TRBD2
abundance: many
j_gene: TRBJ2-7
v_gene: TRBV29-1

CDR3nt: TGTGCCATCAGTGAATCTGGGGGCTACGAGCAGTACTTC
CDR3aa: CAISESGGYEQYF
d_gene: .
abundance: many
j_gene: TRBJ2-7
v_gene: TRBV10-3

CDR3nt: TGCAGTGCTAGAGATCTGGGGAGCACAGATACGCAGTATTTT
CDR3aa: CSARDLGSTDTQYF
d_gene: .
abundance: many
j_gene: TRBJ2-3
v_gene: TRBV20-1

CDR3nt: TGCGCCAGCAGCCAAGAGGCTCTGGGCACCGGGGAGCTGTTTTTT
CDR3aa: CASSQEALGTGELFF
d_gene: .
abundance: many
j_gene: TRBJ2-2
v_gene: TRBV4-1

CDR3nt: TGCAGTGCTCCGGACAGGGGCTACGAGCAGTACTTC
CDR3aa: CSAPDRGYEQYF
d_gene: TRBD1
abundance: many
j_gene: TRBJ2-7
v_gene: TRBV20-1

CDR3nt: TGTGCCAGCAGTCTCGGGTCCTTCGATCCCCAGCATTTT
CDR3aa: CASSLGSFDPQHF
d_gene: .
abundance: .
j_gene: TRBJ1-5
v_gene: TRBV12-3/TRBV12-4

CDR3nt: TGTGCCAGCAGTGATCTTGACAGACTAATCAATGAGCAGTTCTTC
CDR3aa: CASSDLDRLINEQFF
d_gene: .
abundance: .
j_gene: TRBJ2-1
v_gene: TRBV2

CDR3nt: TGTGCCAGCAGTTTAGCGGGGACAGTGTACTACGAGCAGTACTTC
CDR3aa: CASSLAGTVYYEQYF
d_gene: TRBD1
abundance: many
j_gene: TRBJ2-7
v_gene: TRBV12-3/TRBV12-4

CDR3nt: TGCAGTGCAATAGTGGTAGCGCAAGAGACCCAGTACTTC
CDR3aa: CSAIVVAQETQYF
d_gene: .
abundance: many
j_gene: TRBJ2-5
v_gene: TRBV20-1

CDR3nt: TGTGCCATCAGTCTGGGGGTGGGCACCGGGGAGCTGTTTTTT
CDR3aa: CAISLGVGTGELFF
d_gene: .
abundance: few
j_gene: TRBJ2-2
v_gene: TRBV10-3

CDR3nt: TGCAGTGCGCCCGGGACCCTCTCTGGGGCCAACGTCCTGACTTTC
CDR3aa: CSAPGTLSGANVLTF
d_gene: .
abundance: many
j_gene: TRBJ2-6
v_gene: TRBV20-1

CDR3nt: TGCAGCACAGAGCGGGGGGACCCAGATACGCAGTATTTT
CDR3aa: CSTERGDPDTQYF
d_gene: TRBD2
abundance: .
j_gene: TRBJ2-3
v_gene: TRBV29-1

CDR3nt: TGTGCCAGCAAAGGAGGAGGGCTTAGCCAGTACTTC
CDR3aa: CASKGGGLSQYF
d_gene: .
abundance: few
j_gene: TRBJ2-5
v_gene: TRBV12-3/TRBV12-4

CDR3nt: TGTGCCAGCAGCTTAGTTGGGCTAGCGGGGGGGCTTATTAGCGAGCAGTACTTC
CDR3aa: CASSLVGLAGGLISEQYF
d_gene: TRBD2
abundance: .
j_gene: TRBJ2-7
v_gene: TRBV11-2

CDR3nt: TGTGCCAGCAGTTATTCCCGACAGGGAACAGATACGCAGTATTTT
CDR3aa: CASSYSRQGTDTQYF
d_gene: TRBD1
abundance: .
j_gene: TRBJ2-3
v_gene: TRBV6-5

CDR3nt: TGTGCCACCAGCACCCGACAGGGACGAACCACAGATACGCAGTATTTT
CDR3aa: CATSTRQGRTTDTQYF
d_gene: TRBD1
abundance: .
j_gene: TRBJ2-3
v_gene: TRBV15

CDR3nt: TGCAGTGCTCCCCCCAGGGTCACTGAAGCTTTCTTT
CDR3aa: CSAPPRVTEAFF
d_gene: .
abundance: .
j_gene: TRBJ1-1
v_gene: TRBV20-1

CDR3nt: TGTGCCAGCAGGGGACAGGGGCACAATGAGCAGTTCTTC
CDR3aa: CASRGQGHNEQFF
d_gene: TRBD1
abundance: many
j_gene: TRBJ2-1
v_gene: TRBV12-3/TRBV12-4

CDR3nt: TGCAGTGCCATCCTACTAGCGGGGGCCTACGAGCAGTACTTC
CDR3aa: CSAILLAGAYEQYF
d_gene: TRBD2
abundance: .
j_gene: TRBJ2-7
v_gene: TRBV20-1

CDR3nt: TGTGCCACCAGTGATTTAAGCGGGGGGGCCGGTGAGCAGTTCTTC
CDR3aa: CATSDLSGGAGEQFF
d_gene: TRBD2
abundance: .
j_gene: TRBJ2-1
v_gene: TRBV24-1

CDR3nt: TGTGCCAGTAGCAAGGACAGGGGGTACAATGAGCAGTTCTTC
CDR3aa: CASSKDRGYNEQFF
d_gene: TRBD1
abundance: many
j_gene: TRBJ2-1
v_gene: TRBV12-3/TRBV12-4

CDR3nt: TGTGCCAGCAGTCCTGGACAGGGAGAGGGGCCCCAGCATTTT
CDR3aa: CASSPGQGEGPQHF
d_gene: TRBD1
abundance: .
j_gene: TRBJ1-5
v_gene: TRBV12-3/TRBV12-4

CDR3nt: TGTGCCACCAACTCAGGACAGGGAATGGGGACTGAAGCTTTCTTT
CDR3aa: CATNSGQGMGTEAFF
d_gene: TRBD1
abundance: few
j_gene: TRBJ1-1
v_gene: TRBV10-3

CDR3nt: TGCAGTGCTAGAGGGAGGGAAGCCTCCTACGAGCAGTACTTC
CDR3aa: CSARGREASYEQYF
d_gene: .
abundance: few
j_gene: TRBJ2-7
v_gene: TRBV20-1

CDR3nt: TGCAGTGCTTCAACAGGGAGGGGCACAGATACGCAGTATTTT
CDR3aa: CSASTGRGTDTQYF
d_gene: .
abundance: few
j_gene: TRBJ2-3
v_gene: TRBV20-1

CDR3nt: TGTGCCAGCACCTTGAGGGATGGCTACACCTTC
CDR3aa: CASTLRDGYTF
d_gene: .
abundance: .
j_gene: TRBJ1-2
v_gene: TRBV12-3/TRBV12-4

CDR3nt: TGCAGTACCGACAGTTACTATGGCTACACCTTC
CDR3aa: CSTDSYYGYTF
d_gene: .
abundance: .
j_gene: TRBJ1-2
v_gene: TRBV20-1

CDR3nt: TGTGCCAGCACCCCCGGCAGGGGCCTGTACGAGCAGTACTTC
CDR3aa: CASTPGRGLYEQYF
d_gene: .
abundance: many
j_gene: TRBJ2-7
v_gene: TRBV12-3/TRBV12-4

CDR3nt: TGTGCCAGCAGTTTAAGGGCAGGGGCTTCACCCCTCCACTTT
CDR3aa: CASSLRAGASPLHF
d_gene: .
abundance: few
j_gene: TRBJ1-6
v_gene: TRBV12-3/TRBV12-4

CDR3nt: TGCAGTTCCGGGACGGAGGGCTACACCTTC
CDR3aa: CSSGTEGYTF
d_gene: .
abundance: many
j_gene: TRBJ1-2
v_gene: TRBV20-1

CDR3nt: TGTGCCACCAGCCCACCGGGGACCTACGGGGGCACAGATACGCAGTATTTT
CDR3aa: CATSPPGTYGGTDTQYF
d_gene: .
abundance: .
j_gene: TRBJ2-3
v_gene: TRBV15

CDR3nt: TGTGCCAGCCCGTGTAGGGACGGTGAAAAACTGTTTTTT
CDR3aa: CASPCRDGEKLFF
d_gene: .
abundance: few
j_gene: TRBJ1-4
v_gene: TRBV6-4

CDR3nt: TGCAGTGCTAGGGTCGTGGACTCCCTTATGGGTACGCAGTATTTT
CDR3aa: CSARVVDSLMGTQYF
d_gene: .
abundance: few
j_gene: TRBJ2-3
v_gene: TRBV20-1

CDR3nt: TGCAGCGTTGAACGGGGTCGGAACACTGAAGCTTTCTTT
CDR3aa: CSVERGRNTEAFF
d_gene: .
abundance: .
j_gene: TRBJ1-1
v_gene: TRBV29-1

CDR3nt: TGCAGTGCTGAAGGCGGGGCAGGGAAGTCCCCTGGTGAGCAGTACTTC
CDR3aa: CSAEGGAGKSPGEQYF
d_gene: .
abundance: .
j_gene: TRBJ2-7
v_gene: TRBV20-1

CDR3nt: TGCAGTGCGGGCCAAGGGGGTTCGACGGAGACCCAGTACTTC
CDR3aa: CSAGQGGSTETQYF
d_gene: .
abundance: many
j_gene: TRBJ2-5
v_gene: TRBV20-1

CDR3nt: TGTGCCAGCAGTTTAGCTCACTTCGGGGCTCCCCAGTTCTTC
CDR3aa: CASSLAHFGAPQFF
d_gene: .
abundance: few
j_gene: TRBJ2-1
v_gene: TRBV12-3/TRBV12-4

CDR3nt: TGCAGTTCCCAGGGGGGGTCATACAATGAGCAGTTCTTC
CDR3aa: CSSQGGSYNEQFF
d_gene: .
abundance: .
j_gene: TRBJ2-1
v_gene: TRBV20-1

CDR3nt: TGTGCCAGCAGCCAGGGACACGGGGAGCAGTTCTTC
CDR3aa: CASSQGHGEQFF
d_gene: .
abundance: few
j_gene: TRBJ2-1
v_gene: TRBV3-1

CDR3nt: TGTGCCAGCAGTTTAGCGTCAAACAATGAGCAGTTCTTC
CDR3aa: CASSLASNNEQFF
d_gene: .
abundance: few
j_gene: TRBJ2-1
v_gene: TRBV12-3/TRBV12-4

CDR3nt: TGTGCCAGCAGTTACAGCCGGCTGGGAAACACCATATATTTT
CDR3aa: CASSYSRLGNTIYF
d_gene: .
abundance: .
j_gene: TRBJ1-3
v_gene: TRBV6-5

CDR3nt: TGTGCCTGGAGTTCCCAGGCCTACTACGAGCAGTACTTC
CDR3aa: CAWSSQAYYEQYF
d_gene: .
abundance: .
j_gene: TRBJ2-7
v_gene: TRBV30

CDR3nt: TGCAGTGCTAGGGGTGCGGGGTTTGGAGATACGCAGTATTTT
CDR3aa: CSARGAGFGDTQYF
d_gene: .
abundance: .
j_gene: TRBJ2-3
v_gene: TRBV20-1

CDR3nt: TGTGCCAGCGGGCTAAACTACGAGCAGTACTTC
CDR3aa: CASGLNYEQYF
d_gene: .
abundance: many
j_gene: TRBJ2-7
v_gene: TRBV28